These 28 T cell receptor beta chains originate from one sample sequenced in a study of CD8+CD57+ T cells in acquired aplastic anemia. Genomic DNA acted as the template from which TCR beta VDJ combination and CDR3 sequence profiling were carried out. TCRdb independently ran MiXCR on the reads; one entry per CDR3 protein. The sample includes some 170,000 distinct CDR3 sequences, around 48% seen only once; the top ten take over 0.95%. The sequenced patients had an expansion of CD8+CD57+ cells seen by flow cytometry. Material: sorted CD4+, CD8+, or CD8+CD57+ T cells (not recorded which) from PBMCs. The origin of the receptors is a human donor with aplastic anemia.

The chain uses TRBV20-1 and TRBJ1-1, with TRBD1 matching 7 bases. CDR3 size: 11 residues. CDR1 and CDR2 from the germline V gene are DFQATT and SNEGSKA (reference sequence). Trimming at V came to 3 bases and at J to 8 bases, leaving 3 bases not matched to a gene. The CDR3 nucleotides read TGCAGTGCTAGTGGGACAGCAGAAGCTTTCTTT. This encodes CSASGTAEAFF.

This clonotype was seen at least ten times. V usage is TRBV5-1 and J usage is TRBJ1-1; TRBD1 matches 12 bases. V was clipped by 0 bases and J by 9 bases; unmatched bases: 0. This CDR3 comprises 13 residues. Germline V gene sequence: CDR1 SGHRS, CDR2 YFSETQ. The CDR3 protein is CASSLGDRGQAFF. The CDR3 DNA is TGCGCCAGCAGCTTGGGGGACAGGGGGCAAGCTTTCTTT.

This clonotype was recorded many times. The chain is built from TRBV5-1 and TRBJ2-1, with 10 bases lining up with TRBD2. The germline CDR1 and CDR2 sequences are SGHRS and YFSETQ. V was pared by 3 bases and J by 6 bases, with 6 bases of the junction left unmatched. This CDR3 has 15 residues. The CDR3 nucleotides are TGCGCCAGCAGCTGGAGGGTAGCGGGGGGCAATGAGCAGTTCTTC. It yields the protein CASSWRVAGGNEQFF.

This rearrangement joins TRBV7-8 to TRBJ2-4, with unresolved D. The V and J ends lost 2 bases and 7 bases respectively, with 12 bases between them. CDR1 SGHVS and CDR2 FQNEAQ come from the germline V gene. This CDR3 has 14 residues. The CDR3 protein is CASSLSTPFNIQYF. CDR3 DNA: TGTGCCAGCAGCTTATCGACCCCTTTTAACATTCAGTACTTC.

Many counts were recorded for this clonotype. The chain links TRBV12-3 or TRBV12-4 to TRBJ1-5; D remains unclear. Trimming took 5 bases from V and 0 from J, leaving 5 bases between them. The CDR3 contains 13 residues. The CDR3 DNA is TGTGCCAGCAGTCTATATAGCAATCAGCCCCAGCATTTT. This encodes CASSLYSNQPQHF.

This clonotype was detected only a few times. This chain uses TRBV6-2 or TRBV6-3 with TRBJ2-1; D unresolved. The CDR3 length is 14 residues. CDR1 is MNHEY, CDR2 SVGEGT, per germline. Deletions cut 7 bases from V and 8 bases from J, with 18 bases between. CDR3 residues: CASKGPLTVDEQFF. CDR3 nucleotides: TGTGCCAGCAAAGGACCCTTGACTGTGGATGAGCAGTTCTTC.

Points on this clonotype: A read error is possible here, since a much larger clone lies one base away. This chain joins TRBV6-6 and TRBJ2-5, with TRBD2 matching 14 bases. Germline CDR1 and CDR2: MNHNY and SVGAGI (reference sequence). The CDR3 runs to 16 residues. The DNA for the CDR3 is TGTGCCAACAGTTTGCGACTAGCGGGGGGGCCAGAGACCCAGTACTTC. Residues: CANSLRLAGGPETQYF.

The table lists this clonotype with a few counts. Relative to the germline gene, one junction end is altered; a read error may explain this. The chain carries TRBV10-3 and TRBJ2-3, with TRBD2 matching 11 bases. This CDR3 spans 16 amino acids. Germline CDR1 reads ENHRY; CDR2 reads SYGVKD. CDR3 sequence: CASSESSGGITDTQYF. The CDR3 DNA sequence: TGTGCCAGCAGTGAGTCTAGCGGGGGGATCACAGATACGCAGTATTTT.

This chain connects TRBV11-2 to TRBJ2-3; TRBD2 is a possible D gene (5 bases). V gave up 5 bases and J gave up 2 bases, with 14 bases separating them. This CDR3 comprises 15 residues. CDR1 and CDR2 from the germline V gene are SGHAT and FQNNGV. The CDR3 region is CASSRSGINTDTQYF. The CDR3 nucleotides are TGTGCCAGCAGCCGCTCCGGGATAAACACAGATACGCAGTATTTT. The full variable domain, its missing parts supplied by reference TRBV11-2 and TRBJ2-3, is EAGVAQSPRYKIIEKRQSVAFWCNPISGHATLYWYQQILGQGPKLLIQFQNNGVVDDSQLPKDRFSAERLKGVDSTLKIQPAKLEDSAVYLCASSRSGINTDTQYFGPGTRLTVL.

The genes are TRBV3-1 and TRBJ1-2, with TRBD1 as a possible D gene (6 bases). Deletions cut 4 bases from V and 4 bases from J, with 10 bases between. This CDR3 comprises 13 residues. Germline CDR1 LGHDT, CDR2 YNNKEL (reference sequence). For the CDR3, the DNA is TGTGCCAGCAGCCTCAGGGGAGGCTATGGCTACACCTTC. As protein: CASSLRGGYGYTF.

This chain uses TRBV11-1 with TRBJ1-2; TRBD1 is a possible D gene (5 bases). Germline V CDR1 and CDR2: SGHAT, FQDESV (reference sequence). The CDR3 sequence is 16 residues long. The V and J ends lost 4 bases and 6 bases respectively, with 21 bases between them. The CDR3 loop is CASSSHRSRDRHGYTF. The DNA of the CDR3 is TGTGCCAGCAGCTCCCACCGGAGCAGGGATCGGCATGGCTACACCTTC.

The chain combines TRBV7-2 with TRBJ1-2; D unclear. The CDR3 has 13 residues. Germline CDR1 is SGHTA and CDR2 is FQGNSA. V dropped 5 bases and J dropped 12 bases, with 19 bases sitting between them. CDR3: CASSQDGSYGNTF. CDR3 nucleotide sequence: TGTGCCAGCAGCCAAGACGGATCCTATGGAAACACCTTC.

A single count supports this clonotype. CDR3 sequence: CSAWGQTNYGYTF. CDR3 bases: TGCAGTGCTTGGGGACAGACAAACTATGGCTACACCTTC. The J gene is TRBJ1-2, the V gene TRBV20-1; 7 nucleotides agree with TRBD1. Germline V gives CDR1 DFQATT, CDR2 SNEGSKA (reference sequence). The CDR3 length is 13 residues. J lost 2 bases, V lost 5 bases, and 5 bases had no gene match.

This clonotype has at least ten counts. This chain uses TRBV12-3 or TRBV12-4 with TRBJ1-6, with 11 positions matching TRBD1. The trim removed 6 bases at V and 9 bases at J, leaving 4 bases unmatched. This CDR3 has 14 residues. The CDR3 here is CASSAGTGGSPLHF. The CDR3 nucleotides read TGTGCCAGCAGCGCAGGGACAGGGGGTTCACCCCTCCACTTT.

Details on this clonotype: One base away lies a much larger clone, so this may be a sequencing read error. This sequence joins TRBV5-1 and TRBJ1-3; D gene unclear. CDR1 and CDR2 (germline): SGHRS, YFSETQ. The V and J ends lost 0 bases and 2 bases respectively, with 6 bases between them. This CDR3 contains 14 residues. The CDR3 nucleotides are TGCGCCAGCAGCTTGGAAGCTCCTGGAAACACCATATATTTT. It codes for CASSLEAPGNTIYF.

This clonotype has ten or more counts. The V gene is TRBV6-1, the J gene TRBJ2-1; TRBD2 agrees at 8 bases. The V gene end was trimmed by 3 bases and the J gene end by 8 bases; junction bases not matched to a gene: 12. Germline V lookup: CDR1 MNHNS, CDR2 SASEGT. This CDR3 is 16 amino acids long. CDR3 region: CASSDVVGGGKYEQFF. The CDR3 DNA follows: TGTGCCAGCAGTGATGTCGTCGGGGGGGGCAAGTATGAGCAGTTCTTC.

The rearrangement links TRBV25-1 to TRBJ2-1, with D tentatively TRBD1 (5 bases). CDR1 MGHDK and CDR2 SYGVNS come from the germline V gene. V was trimmed by 8 bases and J by 0 bases, leaving 14 bases between them. This CDR3 comprises 15 residues. In DNA form, the CDR3 reads TGTGCCAGCTCACAGGACATAAACTCCTACAATGAGCAGTTCTTC. Translation gives CASSQDINSYNEQFF.

This clonotype was seen repeatedly, ten times or more. This chain connects TRBV6-5 to TRBJ2-1, with 11 bases fitting TRBD2. The CDR3 loop spans 14 amino acids. The germline V gene encodes CDR1 MNHEY and CDR2 SVGAGI. Trimming at V came to 5 bases and at J to 8 bases, leaving 5 bases not matched to a gene. CDR3 nucleotide sequence: TGTGCCAGCAGTAATAGCGGGGGGGCGGATGAGCAGTTCTTC. Translating gives CASSNSGGADEQFF.

This chain connects TRBV12-3 or TRBV12-4 to TRBJ1-5, with 9 bases fitting TRBD1. Trimming cost V 1 base and J 0 bases; bases outside gene matches: 1. The CDR3 length is 16 residues. In nucleotides, the CDR3 is TGTGCCAGCAGTTTAGGACAGGGGGATAGCAATCAGCCCCAGCATTTT. Translating gives CASSLGQGDSNQPQHF.

V gene TRBV7-8 combines with J gene TRBJ2-5; TRBD2 aligns across 14 bases. Trimming removed 6 bases from V and 6 bases from J; junction bases left unmatched: 6. This CDR3 has 15 amino acids. CDR1 is SGHVS, CDR2 FQNEAQ, per germline. CDR3 protein: CASSYGLAGGKTQYF. CDR3 nucleotide sequence: TGTGCCAGCAGTTATGGACTAGCGGGGGGAAAGACCCAGTACTTC.

This clonotype has just a few counts. V usage is TRBV20-1 and J usage is TRBJ2-3; TRBD2 matches at 11 bases. This CDR3 spans 14 amino acids. J was trimmed by 4 bases and V by 6 bases; bases with no gene match: 6. Germline V gene data show CDR1 as DFQATT and CDR2 as SNEGSKA (reference sequence). The CDR3 nucleotides read TGCAGTGCAAGTAGCGGGGGGGCCTCAGATACGCAGTATTTT. Translating it yields CSASSGGASDTQYF.

This clonotype appeared many times. The gene calls are TRBV18 and TRBJ2-7, with D maybe TRBD2 (6 bases). The germline V gene encodes CDR1 KGHSH and CDR2 LQKENI. There are 11 residues in the CDR3. Trimming removed 3 bases at V and 6 bases at J, with 6 bases between. In DNA form, the CDR3 reads TGTGCCAGCTCACCGGGGGGCGAGCAGTACTTC. Its translation is CASSPGGEQYF.

The V and J genes are TRBV20-1 and TRBJ1-2; TRBD1 matches 10 bases. This CDR3 spans 14 amino acids. The J segment lost 1 base and the V segment lost 6 bases, leaving 5 bases of the junction unmatched. The V gene's germline CDR1 is DFQATT and CDR2 SNEGSKA (reference sequence). As DNA, the CDR3 is TGCAGTGCCCCGACAGGGGGCGGTAACTATGGCTACACCTTC. It codes for CSAPTGGGNYGYTF.

The rearrangement links TRBV7-9 to TRBJ2-7; possibly TRBD2 for D (5 bases). V shed 5 bases and J shed 7 bases, with 15 bases lying between them. The CDR3 loop spans 13 amino acids. Germline loops: CDR1 SEHNR, CDR2 FQNEAQ (reference sequence). The CDR3, as DNA: TGTGCCAGCAGCCCGACCAGGACGGGGGAGCAGTACTTC. As protein: CASSPTRTGEQYF. The variable domain in full, completed from reference TRBV7-9 and TRBJ2-7, reads DTGVSQNPRHKITKRGQNVTFRCDPISEHNRLYWYRQTLGQGPEFLTYFQNEAQLEKSRLLSDRFSAERPKGSFSTLEIQRTEQGDSAMYLCASSPTRTGEQYFGPGTRLTVT.

Only one count was recorded for this clonotype. This chain connects TRBV2 to TRBJ1-1; D may be TRBD1 (6 bases). V lost 5 bases, J lost 6 bases, and 16 bases lay in between. Germline values: CDR1 SNHLY, CDR2 FYNNEI. The CDR3 has 14 residues. This chain's CDR3 is CASSPPNRVAEAFF. For the CDR3, the DNA is TGTGCCAGCAGTCCCCCTAACAGGGTTGCTGAAGCTTTCTTT.

V and J are TRBV29-1 and TRBJ2-2; the match to TRBD1 covers 7 bases. From germline, CDR1 is SQVTM and CDR2 ANQGSEA. The J segment lost 6 bases and the V segment lost 3 bases, leaving 10 bases of the junction unmatched. The CDR3 sequence is 15 residues long. The CDR3 region is CSVEIERGLAGELFF. As DNA, the CDR3 is TGCAGCGTTGAGATAGAGAGGGGGCTCGCCGGGGAGCTGTTTTTT.

The chain joins TRBV7-9 to TRBJ2-5; D possibly uses TRBD1 or TRBD2 (5 bases each). The germline gives CDR1 SEHNR, CDR2 FQNEAQ (reference sequence). This CDR3 spans 15 amino acids. Trimming left V 5 bases short and J 5 bases short, with 18 bases between. CDR3 region: CASSGRQPWGETQYF. The CDR3 DNA reads TGTGCCAGCAGCGGAAGGCAGCCTTGGGGGGAGACCCAGTACTTC.

This clonotype was detected a few times. The chain links TRBV19 to TRBJ2-7; 10 bases align to TRBD1. V shed 9 bases and J 8 bases; nucleotides not matched to a gene: 13. The CDR3 spans 14 residues. CDR1 and CDR2 (germline): LNHDA, SQIVND (reference sequence). The CDR3, as DNA: TGTGCCAGCAGTGCCCCGGGACAGGGGAACCAGCAGTACTTC. As protein: CASSAPGQGNQQYF.